The rows below give T cell receptor beta chains drawn from one sample of a study of blood T cell repertoires in COVID-19. Profiled with immunoSEQ multiplex PCR; TCRdb holds only in-frame clones, not every one. The repertoire has 250,000 to 400,000 clones, approximately 90% of them found once; the top ten carry about 1.5%. The sequenced sample was peripheral blood. Receptors originate from a woman in her twenties or thirties with COVID-19, enrolled during active disease. Both conserved end residues are part of each CDR3. The D gene is left open where the match is weak.

>TRBD1|TRBV5-1|TRBJ1-1
CASRTGTGGMNTEAFF
TGCGCCAGTAGGACAGGGACCGGGGGTATGAACACTGAAGCTTTCTTT
>TRBD1|TRBV7-2|TRBJ1-2
CASSLTAGGLKNYGYTF
TGTGCCAGCAGCTTAACGGCAGGGGGTCTGAAGAACTATGGCTACACCTTC
>NA|TRBV7-9|TRBJ1-1
CASIETLQALAEAFF
TGTGCCAGCATCGAAACCCTACAGGCTCTGGCTGAAGCTTTCTTT
>NA|TRBV27|TRBJ1-2
CASSLSRGAYHGYTF
TGTGCCAGCAGTTTATCCCGGGGGGCGTATCATGGCTACACCTTC
>NA|TRBV7-3|TRBJ2-3
CASSLAGGTDTQYF
TGTGCCAGCAGCTTAGCCGGGGGCACAGATACGCAGTATTTT
>TRBD1|TRBV28|TRBJ2-1
CASSTGTGAWNEQFF
TGTGCCAGCAGCACCGGGACAGGGGCGTGGAATGAGCAGTTCTTC
>TRBD1|TRBV29-1|TRBJ1-1
CSGGQGVGTEAFF
TGCAGCGGGGGTCAGGGGGTGGGCACTGAAGCTTTCTTT
>NA|TRBV3-1/TRBV3-2|TRBJ2-3
CASSQDIDETQYF
TGTGCCAGCAGCCAGGACATCGACGAAACGCAGTATTTT
>TRBD1|TRBV7-2|TRBJ1-5
CASSSDRVYGQPQHF
TGTGCCAGCAGCTCGGACAGGGTATATGGTCAGCCCCAGCATTTT
>NA|TRBV19|TRBJ2-1
CASSIGHYNEQFF
TGTGCCAGTAGTATAGGGCACTATAATGAGCAGTTCTTC